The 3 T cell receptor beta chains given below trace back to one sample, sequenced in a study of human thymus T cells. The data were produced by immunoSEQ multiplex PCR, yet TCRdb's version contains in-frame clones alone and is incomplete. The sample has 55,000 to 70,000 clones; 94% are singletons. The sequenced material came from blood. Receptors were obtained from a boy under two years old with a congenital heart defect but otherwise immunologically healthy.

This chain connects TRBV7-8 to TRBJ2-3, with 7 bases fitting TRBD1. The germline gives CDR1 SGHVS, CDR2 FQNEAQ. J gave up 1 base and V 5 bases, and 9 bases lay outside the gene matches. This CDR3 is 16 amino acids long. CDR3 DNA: TGTGCCAGCAGCACCCGAGGGGGCCTCGGCACAGATACGCAGTATTTT. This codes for CASSTRGGLGTDTQYF.

The CDR3, as DNA: TGTGCCAGCAGCCTAGCCGGCCGGGGGAGGAAAGAGACCCAGTACTTC. Protein: CASSLAGRGRKETQYF. J is TRBJ2-5 and V is TRBV13, with D possibly TRBD2 on 6 matching bases. Deletions cut 5 bases from V and 3 bases from J, with 19 bases between. The CDR3 covers 16 residues. Germline CDR1 and CDR2: PRHDT and FYEKMQ (reference sequence). Complete variable domain (other parts from reference TRBV13 and TRBJ2-5): AAGVIQSPRHLIKEKRETATLKCYPIPRHDTVYWYQQGPGQDPQFLISFYEKMQSDKGSIPDRFSAQQFSDYHSELNMSSLELGDSALYFCASSLAGRGRKETQYFGPGTRLLVL.

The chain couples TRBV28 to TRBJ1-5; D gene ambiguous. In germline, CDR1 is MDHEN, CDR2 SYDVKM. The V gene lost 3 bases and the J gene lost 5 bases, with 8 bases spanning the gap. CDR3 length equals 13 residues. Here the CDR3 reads CASSFGSDQPQHF. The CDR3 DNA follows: TGTGCCAGCAGTTTCGGTAGTGATCAGCCCCAGCATTTT.